This TCR beta chain originates from a study of T cell changes during pregnancy in multiple sclerosis. Germline loops: CDR1 SGHRS, CDR2 YFSETQ. The CDR3 runs 12 residues. V was pared by 4 bases and J by 7 bases, with 5 bases of the junction left unmatched. Clones were read by immunoSEQ multiplex PCR, and TCRdb kept only the in-frame ones, dropping some. The repertoire includes tens of thousands of clones, more than 70% of them detected once, and more than 0.7% sits in the top ten. The rearrangement links TRBV5-1 to TRBJ2-7, with TRBD1 identical over 7 bases. The TCR comes from a female donor in good health, enrolled as a control in a pregnancy study. Specimen: CD4+ T cells from peripheral blood mononuclear cells, collected after pregnancy. CDR3 residues: CASSQQGREQYF. The CDR3 DNA reads as TGCGCCAGCAGCCAACAGGGGCGGGAGCAGTACTTC.